Each of the 15 T cell receptor beta chains below was sequenced from the same sample in a study of regulatory T cells in long-lasting Graves disease. Time point of the sample: newly diagnosed GD, antithyroid drugs for less than 3 months. PBMCs were the source of the RNA used for TCR sequencing. Arm-PCR of CDR3 regions with iRepertoire HTBI primers generated TCR beta libraries. TCRdb processed the multiplex PCR reads anew with MiXCR; each CDR3 protein has one entry. The sample has hundreds of thousands of distinct CDR3 sequences, less than 20% seen once; the top ten hold roughly 20%. This specimen consisted of peripheral blood mononuclear cells (PBMCs), obtained at new diagnosis, from a patient treated with antithyroid drugs. These receptors were obtained from a female donor with Graves disease.

At least ten counts were recorded for this clonotype. The chain combines TRBV24-1 with TRBJ2-5; either TRBD1 or TRBD2 may supply D (6 bases each). V dropped 2 bases and J dropped 4 bases, with 10 bases sitting between them. This CDR3 comprises 14 residues. Looked up from germline, CDR1 is KGHDR and CDR2 is SFDVKD. The CDR3 DNA reads as TGTGCCACCAGTGATTACGAGGGGGGAGAGACCCAGTACTTC. Translation gives CATSDYEGGETQYF.

This clonotype showed up many times. V usage is TRBV5-6 and J usage is TRBJ2-1; D remains ambiguous. Matching the DNA end better, TRBJ2-5 makes the J call doubtful. The CDR3 has 14 amino acids. Per germline, CDR1 SGHDT and CDR2 YYEEEE. This CDR3 reads CASNSLSGSETQYF. CDR3 coding DNA: TGTGCCAGCAACTCCCTTTCGGGCAGCGAGACCCAGTACTTC.

The chain is built from TRBV11-1 and TRBJ2-7; the match to TRBD1 covers 8 bases. Trimming at V came to 4 bases and at J to 5 bases, leaving 7 bases not matched to a gene. The CDR3 covers 14 residues. The germline V gene has CDR1 SGHAT and CDR2 FQDESV (reference sequence). The chain's CDR3 is CASSSQGTGNEQYF. In nucleotides, the CDR3 is TGTGCCAGCAGCTCCCAAGGGACAGGAAACGAGCAGTACTTC.

This clonotype was picked up many times. The V gene is TRBV11-2, the J gene TRBJ1-2, with D unclear. Trimming took off 2 bases at V and 5 bases at J, with 12 bases between the two ends. CDR3 length: 14 amino acids. Germline V gene lookup returns CDR1 SGHAT and CDR2 FQNNGV. This CDR3 reads CASSLPPNQYGYTF. In DNA, the CDR3 is TGTGCCAGCAGCTTACCCCCGAACCAGTATGGCTACACCTTC. The variable domain in full, with the rest retrieved from reference TRBV11-2 and TRBJ1-2, is EAGVAQSPRYKIIEKRQSVAFWCNPISGHATLYWYQQILGQGPKLLIQFQNNGVVDDSQLPKDRFSAERLKGVDSTLKIQPAKLEDSAVYLCASSLPPNQYGYTFGSGTRLTVV.

This clonotype was seen a handful of times. The chain is built from TRBV20-1 and TRBJ1-2; 8 positions agree with TRBD1. From germline, CDR1 is DFQATT and CDR2 SNEGSKA (reference sequence). V shed 5 bases and J 7 bases; nucleotides not matched to a gene: 6. The CDR3 has 12 residues. For the CDR3, the DNA is TGCAGTGCTCCCGGACAGGGCTCTGGCTACACCTTC. Translated, it gives CSAPGQGSGYTF.

Concerning this clonotype itself: At one end, the junction sequence differs from germline, possibly due to a read error. The J gene is TRBJ2-7, the V gene TRBV5-4; a possible D gene is TRBD2 (6 bases). The germline V gene encodes CDR1 SGHNT and CDR2 YYREEE (reference sequence). CDR3 size: 15 residues. In DNA form, the CDR3 reads TGTGCCACCAGCAACCCGGGAGTCGACTCCTACGAGCAGTACTTC. Translated: CATSNPGVDSYEQYF. The complete variable domain, with remaining parts taken from reference TRBV5-4 and TRBJ2-7, reads ETGVTQSPTHLIKTRGQQVTLRCSSQSGHNTVSWYQQALGQGPQFIFQYYREEENGRGNFPPRFSGLQFPNYSSELNVNALELDDSALYLCATSNPGVDSYEQYFGPGTRLTVT.

Of note for this clonotype: A much larger clone differs by one base, so this may be a read error. The gene calls are TRBV7-2 and TRBJ2-7; TRBD1 might be the D (6 bases). This CDR3 is built from 15 residues. The germline gives CDR1 SGHTA, CDR2 FQGNSA. The CDR3 bases are TGTGCCAGCAGCCCAGACAGGATGGGAACCTACAAGCAGTACTTC. As protein: CASSPDRMGTYKQYF.

The sample holds a few counts of this clonotype. This sequence joins TRBV9 and TRBJ2-5, with D perhaps given as TRBD1 or TRBD2 (6 bases each). This CDR3 region has 19 residues. CDR1 SGDLS and CDR2 YYNGEE come from the germline V gene. Trimming left V 0 bases short and J 1 base short, with 22 bases between. CDR3 loop: CASSVVYGSGAPGQETQYF. CDR3 bases: TGTGCCAGCAGCGTAGTATACGGTTCGGGGGCCCCAGGCCAAGAGACCCAGTACTTC.

This clonotype was found many times. V gene TRBV20-1 combines with J gene TRBJ2-1; 12 positions agree with TRBD2. The trim removed 3 bases at V and 7 bases at J, leaving 13 bases unmatched. Germline CDR1 and CDR2: DFQATT and SNEGSKA (reference sequence). The CDR3 is made up of 17 amino acids. Here the CDR3 reads CSASTSGGTIARNEQFF. CDR3 DNA: TGCAGTGCTAGTACTAGCGGGGGGACCATAGCCCGGAATGAGCAGTTCTTC.

In its sample, this clonotype was seen many times. The rearrangement uses TRBV12-3 or TRBV12-4 and TRBJ2-1; D unclear. V lost 4 bases to trimming and J lost 7 bases, with 17 bases between them. This CDR3 contains 15 residues. CDR3 coding DNA: TGTGCCAGCAGTTATGCCGGCGGAAAAAGGAATGAGCAGTTCTTC. Protein product: CASSYAGGKRNEQFF.

This clonotype has a count of ten or more. For the CDR3, the DNA is TGCAGTGCTAGAGGAGGGTCCAATGAGCAGTTCTTC. Translating it yields CSARGGSNEQFF. This chain links TRBV20-1 with TRBJ2-1; D perhaps matches TRBD2 (5 bases). The CDR3 is 12 residues long. Germline V gene lookup returns CDR1 DFQATT and CDR2 SNEGSKA (reference sequence). With 1 base removed from V and 6 bases from J, the gap between germline ends came to 7 bases.

Written as DNA, the CDR3 is TGCAGTGTTCCCTCGGGGGCTAACATTCAGTACTTC. Translated, it gives CSVPSGANIQYF. The genes are TRBV20-1 and TRBJ2-4, with D possibly being TRBD1 or TRBD2 (6 bases each). Germline CDR1 DFQATT, CDR2 SNEGSKA (reference sequence). Trimming cost V 7 bases and J 7 bases, with 14 bases left between them. The CDR3 is made up of 12 amino acids.

The sample holds many counts of this clonotype. This chain joins TRBV28 and TRBJ1-5, with D tentatively TRBD1 (6 bases). The length of the CDR3 is 13 residues. The germline gives CDR1 MDHEN, CDR2 SYDVKM. The V end lost 6 bases, the J end lost 10 bases, and 16 bases lay between the germline ends. The CDR3: CASRIPPGEPQHF. As DNA, the CDR3 is TGTGCCAGCAGGATTCCCCCAGGGGAACCCCAGCATTTT.

This clonotype appeared many times. The rearrangement joins TRBV30 to TRBJ2-2; possible D gene TRBD2, 6 bases. Deletions cut 2 bases from V and 6 bases from J, with 16 bases between. This CDR3 spans 15 amino acids. Germline V CDR1 and CDR2: GTSNPN, SVGIG (reference sequence). The CDR3 DNA sequence: TGTGCCTGGAGTCCCGCGGGACCCTTTTCCGGGGAGCTGTTTTTT. This sequence encodes CAWSPAGPFSGELFF. Variable domain in full (rest from reference TRBV30 and TRBJ2-2): SQTIHQWPATLVQPVGSPLSLECTVEGTSNPNLYWYRQAAGRGLQLLFYSVGIGQISSEVPQNLSASRPQDRQFILSSKKLLLSDSGFYLCAWSPAGPFSGELFFGEGSRLTVL.

This clonotype was recorded at least ten times. The chain uses TRBV20-1 and TRBJ2-1; possible D gene TRBD2, 6 bases. The V gene's germline CDR1 is DFQATT and CDR2 SNEGSKA (reference sequence). CDR3 length: 14 amino acids. Trimming left V 1 base short and J 8 bases short, with 15 bases between. CDR3 protein: CSARGGTFRDEQFF. DNA for the CDR3: TGCAGTGCTAGAGGCGGGACTTTTCGGGATGAGCAGTTCTTC.